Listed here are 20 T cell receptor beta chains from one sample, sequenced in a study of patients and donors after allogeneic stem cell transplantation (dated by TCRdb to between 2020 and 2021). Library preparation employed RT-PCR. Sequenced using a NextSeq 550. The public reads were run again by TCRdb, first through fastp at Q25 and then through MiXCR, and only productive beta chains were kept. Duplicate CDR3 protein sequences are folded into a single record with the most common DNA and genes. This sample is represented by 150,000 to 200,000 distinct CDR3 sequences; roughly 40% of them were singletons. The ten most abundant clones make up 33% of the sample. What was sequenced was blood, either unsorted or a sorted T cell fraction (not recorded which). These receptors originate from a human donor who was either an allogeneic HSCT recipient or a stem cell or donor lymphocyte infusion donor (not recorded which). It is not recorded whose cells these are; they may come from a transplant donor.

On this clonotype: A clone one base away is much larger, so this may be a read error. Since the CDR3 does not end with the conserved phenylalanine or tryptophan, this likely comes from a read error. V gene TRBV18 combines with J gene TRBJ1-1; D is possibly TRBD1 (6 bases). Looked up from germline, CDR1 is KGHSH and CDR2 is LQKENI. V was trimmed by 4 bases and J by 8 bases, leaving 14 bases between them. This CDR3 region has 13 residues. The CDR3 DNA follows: TGTGCCAGCTCACGGGGGCAGATAGGGGAAGCTTTCTCT. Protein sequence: CASSRGQIGEAFS.

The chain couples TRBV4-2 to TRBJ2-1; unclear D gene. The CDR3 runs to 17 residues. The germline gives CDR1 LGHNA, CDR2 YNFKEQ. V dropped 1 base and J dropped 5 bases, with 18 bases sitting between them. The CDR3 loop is CASSQVMENPPHNEQFF. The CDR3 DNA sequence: TGTGCCAGCAGCCAAGTCATGGAGAACCCCCCCCACAATGAGCAGTTCTTC.

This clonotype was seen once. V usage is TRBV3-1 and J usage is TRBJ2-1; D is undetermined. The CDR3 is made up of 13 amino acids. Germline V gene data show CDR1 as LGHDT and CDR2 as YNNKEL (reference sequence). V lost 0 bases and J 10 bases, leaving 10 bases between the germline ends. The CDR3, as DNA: TGTGCCAGCAGCCAAGACCTACTGGGCGAGCAGTTCTTC. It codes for CASSQDLLGEQFF.

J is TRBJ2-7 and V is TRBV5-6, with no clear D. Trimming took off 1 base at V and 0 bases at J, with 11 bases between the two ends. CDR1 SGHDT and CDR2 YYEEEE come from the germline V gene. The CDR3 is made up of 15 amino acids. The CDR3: CASSLLQTVSYEQYF. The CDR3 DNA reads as TGTGCCAGCAGCTTGCTCCAAACCGTCTCCTACGAGCAGTACTTC.

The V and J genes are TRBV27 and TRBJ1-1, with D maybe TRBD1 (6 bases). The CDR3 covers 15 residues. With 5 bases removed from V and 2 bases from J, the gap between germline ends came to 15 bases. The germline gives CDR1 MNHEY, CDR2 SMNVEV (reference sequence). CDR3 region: CASSGTTKGNTEAFF. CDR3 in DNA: TGTGCCAGCAGTGGGACAACTAAAGGAAACACTGAAGCTTTCTTT.

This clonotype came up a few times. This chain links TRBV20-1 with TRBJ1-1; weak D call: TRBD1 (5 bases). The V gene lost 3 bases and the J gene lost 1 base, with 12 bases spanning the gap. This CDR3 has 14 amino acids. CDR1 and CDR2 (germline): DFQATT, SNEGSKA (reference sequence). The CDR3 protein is CSARGPLANTEAFF. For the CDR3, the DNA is TGCAGTGCTAGGGGGCCTTTGGCGAACACTGAAGCTTTCTTT.

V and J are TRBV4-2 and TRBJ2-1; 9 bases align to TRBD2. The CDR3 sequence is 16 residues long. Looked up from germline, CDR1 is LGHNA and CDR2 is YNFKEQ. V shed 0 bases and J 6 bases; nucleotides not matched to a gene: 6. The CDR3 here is CASSQDAGGSSNEQFF. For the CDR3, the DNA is TGTGCCAGCAGCCAAGACGCGGGAGGGAGCAGCAATGAGCAGTTCTTC.

The CDR3 loop reads CASSLAEAGRNEKLFF. Written as DNA, the CDR3 is TGCGCCAGCAGCTTGGCCGAGGCAGGGAGGAATGAAAAACTGTTTTTT. V and J are TRBV5-1 and TRBJ1-4; TRBD1 might be the D (5 bases). Germline V gives CDR1 SGHRS, CDR2 YFSETQ. Trimming shortened V by 0 bases and J by 5 bases, and 14 bases separated the two germline ends. This CDR3 contains 16 residues.

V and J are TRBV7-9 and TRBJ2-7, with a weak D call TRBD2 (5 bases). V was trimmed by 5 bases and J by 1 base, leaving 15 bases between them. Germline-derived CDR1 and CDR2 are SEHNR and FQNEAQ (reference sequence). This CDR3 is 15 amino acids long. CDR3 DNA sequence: TGTGCCAGCAGCCCCGCTAGCTTAACGTCCTACGAGCAGTACTTC. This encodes CASSPASLTSYEQYF.

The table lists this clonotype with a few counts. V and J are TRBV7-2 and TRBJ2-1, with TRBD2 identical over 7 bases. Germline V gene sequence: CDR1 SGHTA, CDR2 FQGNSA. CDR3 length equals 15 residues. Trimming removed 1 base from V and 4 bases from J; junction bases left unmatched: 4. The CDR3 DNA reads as TGTGCCAGCAGCTTAGAAGCGGGATTTTACAATGAGCAGTTCTTC. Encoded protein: CASSLEAGFYNEQFF.

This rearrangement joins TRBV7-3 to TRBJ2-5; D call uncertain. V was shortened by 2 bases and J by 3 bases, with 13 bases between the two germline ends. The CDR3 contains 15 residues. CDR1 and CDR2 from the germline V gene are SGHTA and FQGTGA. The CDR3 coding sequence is TGTGCCAGCAGCTTAGTGGGCTATAGAGAAGAGACCCAGTACTTC. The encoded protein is CASSLVGYREETQYF.

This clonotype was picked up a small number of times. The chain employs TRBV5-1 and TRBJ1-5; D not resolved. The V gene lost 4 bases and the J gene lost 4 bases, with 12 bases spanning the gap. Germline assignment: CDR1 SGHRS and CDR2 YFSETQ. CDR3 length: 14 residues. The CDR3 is CASSPHGPNQPQHF. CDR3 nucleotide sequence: TGCGCCAGCAGCCCCCATGGGCCAAATCAGCCCCAGCATTTT.

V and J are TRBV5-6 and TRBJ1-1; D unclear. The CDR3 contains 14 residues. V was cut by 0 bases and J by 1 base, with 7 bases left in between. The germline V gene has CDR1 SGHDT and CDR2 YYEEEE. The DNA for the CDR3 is TGTGCCAGCAGCTTGGATGGGCAGAACACTGAAGCTTTCTTT. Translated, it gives CASSLDGQNTEAFF.

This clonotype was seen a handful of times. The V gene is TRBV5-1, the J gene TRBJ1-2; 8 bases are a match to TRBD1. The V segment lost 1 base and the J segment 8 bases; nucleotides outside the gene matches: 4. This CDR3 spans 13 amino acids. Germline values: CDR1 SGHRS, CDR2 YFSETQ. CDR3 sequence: CASSLTWTGGYTF. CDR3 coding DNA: TGCGCCAGCAGCTTGACCTGGACAGGGGGCTACACCTTC.

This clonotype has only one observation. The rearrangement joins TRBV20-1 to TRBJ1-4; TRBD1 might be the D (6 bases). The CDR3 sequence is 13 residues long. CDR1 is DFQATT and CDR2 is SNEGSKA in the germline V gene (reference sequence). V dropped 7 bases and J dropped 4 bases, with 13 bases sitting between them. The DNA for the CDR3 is TGCAGTGGCGGCAAGGGGGTTAATGAAAAACTGTTTTTT. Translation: CSGGKGVNEKLFF.

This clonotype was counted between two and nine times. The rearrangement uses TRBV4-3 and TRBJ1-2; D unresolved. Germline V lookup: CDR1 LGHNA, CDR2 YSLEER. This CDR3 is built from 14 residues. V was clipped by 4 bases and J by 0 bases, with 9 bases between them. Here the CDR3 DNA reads TGCGCCAGCAGCCCGAAGGGTACTAACTATGGCTACACCTTC. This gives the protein CASSPKGTNYGYTF.

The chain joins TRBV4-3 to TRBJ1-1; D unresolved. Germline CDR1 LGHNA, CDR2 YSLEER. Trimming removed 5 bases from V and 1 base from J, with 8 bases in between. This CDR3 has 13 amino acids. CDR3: CASSTRENTEAFF. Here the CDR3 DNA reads TGCGCCAGCAGCACCAGAGAGAACACTGAAGCTTTCTTT.

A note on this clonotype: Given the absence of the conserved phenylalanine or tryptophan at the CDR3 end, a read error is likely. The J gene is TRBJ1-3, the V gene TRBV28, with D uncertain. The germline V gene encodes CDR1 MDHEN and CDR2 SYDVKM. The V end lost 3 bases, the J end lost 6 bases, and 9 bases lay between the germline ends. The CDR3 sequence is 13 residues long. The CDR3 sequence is CASSFSTTNTIYS. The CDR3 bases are TGTGCCAGCAGTTTCTCGACTACAAACACCATATATTCT.

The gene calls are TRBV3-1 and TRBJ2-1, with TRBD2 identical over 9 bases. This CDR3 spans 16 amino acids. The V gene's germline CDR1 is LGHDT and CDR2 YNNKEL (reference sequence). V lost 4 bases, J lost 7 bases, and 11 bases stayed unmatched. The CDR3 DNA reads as TGTGCCAGCAGCCCGCCATTAGCGGGAGCGCTAAATGAGCAGTTCTTC. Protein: CASSPPLAGALNEQFF.

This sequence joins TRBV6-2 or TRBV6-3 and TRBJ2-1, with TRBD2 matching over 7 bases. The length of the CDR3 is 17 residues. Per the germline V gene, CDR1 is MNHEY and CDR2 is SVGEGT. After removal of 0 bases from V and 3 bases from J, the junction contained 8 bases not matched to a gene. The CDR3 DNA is TGTGCCAGCAGTTACTCGCCAACGGGAGGACTCTACAATGAGCAGTTCTTC. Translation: CASSYSPTGGLYNEQFF.